This T cell receptor (beta chain) came from a study of technical replicates of blood from a handful of donors. Clones were sequenced by immunoSEQ multiplex PCR, and TCRdb holds only the in-frame ones, with some missing. The sample yields under 95,000 clones, 91% seen once. The germline V and J ends were trimmed by 6 bases and 3 bases, with 12 bases remaining between them. This CDR3 spans 15 amino acids. In germline, CDR1 is WNHNN, CDR2 SYGVQD (reference sequence). This receptor was taken from a human donor in good health. Some clones in this sample may be carry-over from other donors' samples. Sample: T cells isolated from PBMCs. The chain links TRBV10-1 to TRBJ2-6; TRBD1 might be the D (6 bases). In DNA form, the CDR3 reads TGCGCCAGCAGCGGGACACCCAGTGGGGCCAACGTCCTGACTTTC. Amino acid sequence: CASSGTPSGANVLTF.